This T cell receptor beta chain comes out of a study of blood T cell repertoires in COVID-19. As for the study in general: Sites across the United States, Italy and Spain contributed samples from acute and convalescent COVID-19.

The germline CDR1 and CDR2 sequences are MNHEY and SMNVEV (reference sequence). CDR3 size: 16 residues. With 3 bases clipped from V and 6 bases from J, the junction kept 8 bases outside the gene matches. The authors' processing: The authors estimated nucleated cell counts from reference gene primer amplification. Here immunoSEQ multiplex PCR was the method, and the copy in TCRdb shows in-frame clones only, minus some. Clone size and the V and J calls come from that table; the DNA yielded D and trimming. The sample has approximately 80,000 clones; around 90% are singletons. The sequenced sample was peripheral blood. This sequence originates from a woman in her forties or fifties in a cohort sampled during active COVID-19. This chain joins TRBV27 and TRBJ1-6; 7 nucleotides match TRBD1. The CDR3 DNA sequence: TGTGCCAGCAGTTTCGAGCCAAGACAGGGTAATTCACCCCTCCACTTT. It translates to CASSFEPRQGNSPLHF.